Presented here are 5 T cell receptor beta chains from one specimen sequenced in a study of T cells in Graves' hyperthyroidism and ophthalmopathy. TCR beta CDR3 regions were amplified from RNA transcripts. TCR CDR3 underwent first-round RT-PCR with the HTBI primer set. TCRdb passed the multiplex PCR reads through MiXCR, listing each CDR3 protein once. The table includes some 550,000 distinct CDR3 sequences, around 16% detected once. Input material: blood. The receptors derive from a middle-aged woman with Graves' ophthalmopathy.

At least ten counts were recorded for this clonotype. The V and J genes are TRBV7-3 and TRBJ2-7; D is possibly TRBD1 or TRBD2 (5 bases each). The germline gives CDR1 SGHTA, CDR2 FQGTGA. Deletions cut 0 bases from V and 9 bases from J, with 12 bases between. The CDR3 consists of 13 residues. The CDR3 DNA follows: TGTGCCAGCAGCTTAACGTTAGGTGGGGGGCAGTACTTC. Translating it yields CASSLTLGGGQYF.

The V and J genes are TRBV6-1 and TRBJ1-5; tentatively, D is TRBD1 (5 bases). Trimming cost V 3 bases and J 10 bases, with 19 bases left between them. The CDR3 has 15 amino acids. Germline values: CDR1 MNHNS, CDR2 SASEGT. CDR3 nucleotide sequence: TGTGCCAGCAGTGACTTTTACGGGACGTCGGCTCCCCAGCATTTT. It translates to CASSDFYGTSAPQHF.

This clonotype was seen only a few times. This chain uses TRBV20-1 with TRBJ1-2; no firm D call. CDR1 is DFQATT and CDR2 is SNEGSKA in the germline V gene (reference sequence). The V and J ends lost 2 bases and 6 bases respectively, with 10 bases between them. The CDR3 loop spans 12 amino acids. The CDR3 protein is CSARQFQDGYTF. As DNA, the CDR3 is TGCAGTGCTAGACAGTTTCAAGATGGCTACACCTTC.

This clonotype was counted many times. V usage is TRBV12-3 or TRBV12-4 and J usage is TRBJ1-3; D unclear. Trimming took off 5 bases at V and 0 bases at J, with 8 bases between the two ends. CDR3 length equals 14 residues. The CDR3 reads CASSPAFSGNTIYF. CDR3 bases: TGTGCCAGCAGTCCTGCCTTCTCTGGAAACACCATATATTTT.

This clonotype was counted ten times or more. DNA for the CDR3: TGTGCCAGCAGGGGGCCTGAGGTCTTAGCTTTCTTT. Its translation: CASRGPEVLAFF. The chain combines TRBV27 with TRBJ1-1; maybe TRBD1 (5 bases). The CDR3 loop spans 12 amino acids. CDR1 and CDR2 from the germline V gene are MNHEY and SMNVEV (reference sequence). Between the trimmed V and J ends, which lost 6 bases and 10 bases, there was a span of 15 bases.